This TCR beta chain was recorded in a study of blood T cell repertoires in COVID-19. Overall study: COVID-19 samples, acute and convalescent, were from the United States, Italy and Spain. PBMCs, B-cell-depleted T cells, or T cells were the source of the cDNA or gDNA that made up the material.

As originally analysed: Reference gene primer amplification yielded estimated nucleated cell counts. Profiling relied on immunoSEQ multiplex PCR, and the TCRdb table lists in-frame clones only, not all of them. The V and J calls and the clone size are those of that table, but D and trimming were determined from the DNA. The table lists under 200,000 clones, 88% of them singletons. The sequenced sample consisted of peripheral blood. The source is a man between 18 and 29 years old with active or convalescent COVID-19.

The CDR3 bases are TGTGCCAGTAGTGATATCAGGGGTTCCTATAATTCACCCCTCCACTTT. It translates to CASSDIRGSYNSPLHF. The J gene is TRBJ1-6, the V gene TRBV19; maybe TRBD1 (6 bases). CDR3 length equals 16 residues. Trimming removed 5 bases from V and 1 base from J, with 12 bases in between. CDR1 is LNHDA, CDR2 SQIVND, per germline (reference sequence).